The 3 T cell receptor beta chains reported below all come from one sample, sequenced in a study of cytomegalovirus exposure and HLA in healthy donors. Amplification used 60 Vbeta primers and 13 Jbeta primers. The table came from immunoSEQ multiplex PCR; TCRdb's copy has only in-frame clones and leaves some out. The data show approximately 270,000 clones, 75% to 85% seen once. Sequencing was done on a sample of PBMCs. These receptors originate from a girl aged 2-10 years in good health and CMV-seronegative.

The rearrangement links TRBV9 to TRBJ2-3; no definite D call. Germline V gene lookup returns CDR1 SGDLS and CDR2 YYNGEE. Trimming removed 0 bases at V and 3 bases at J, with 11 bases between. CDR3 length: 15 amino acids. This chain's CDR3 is CASSVGRMETDTQYF. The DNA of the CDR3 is TGTGCCAGCAGCGTAGGACGGATGGAGACAGATACGCAGTATTTT.

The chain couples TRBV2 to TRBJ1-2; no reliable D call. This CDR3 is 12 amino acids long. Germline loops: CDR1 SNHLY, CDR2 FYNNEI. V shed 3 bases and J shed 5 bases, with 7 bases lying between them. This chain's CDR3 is CASSDGSYGYTF. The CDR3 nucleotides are TGTGCCAGCAGTGATGGGAGTTATGGCTACACCTTC. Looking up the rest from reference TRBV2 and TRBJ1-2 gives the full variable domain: EPEVTQTPSHQVTQMGQEVILRCVPISNHLYFYWYRQILGQKVEFLVSFYNNEISEKSEIFDDQFSVERPDGSNFTLKIRSTKLEDSAMYFCASSDGSYGYTFGSGTRLTVV.

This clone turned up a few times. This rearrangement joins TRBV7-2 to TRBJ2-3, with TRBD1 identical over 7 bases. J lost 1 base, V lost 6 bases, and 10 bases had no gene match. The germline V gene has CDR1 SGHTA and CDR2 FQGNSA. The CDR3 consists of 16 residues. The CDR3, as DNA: TGTGCCAGCAGTTCTACAGGGGCGTGGGGCACAGATACGCAGTATTTT. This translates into CASSSTGAWGTDTQYF.